What follows are 31 T cell receptor beta chains derived from one specimen sequenced in a study of T cells in Graves' hyperthyroidism and ophthalmopathy. Amplification yielded TCR beta CDR3 regions, with RNA transcripts as the source. Researchers ran a first-round RT-PCR on the TCR CDR3 using the HTBI primer set. TCRdb reanalysed the multiplex PCR reads using MiXCR and keeps one entry per CDR3 protein. This table holds about 700,000 distinct CDR3 sequences, 14% found once. The sample consisted of blood. These receptor sequences come from a woman under 30 with Graves' hyperthyroidism.

The chain couples TRBV29-1 to TRBJ2-7; 8 positions agree with TRBD1. Germline CDR1 is SQVTM and CDR2 is ANQGSEA. The V segment lost 7 bases and the J segment 2 bases; nucleotides outside the gene matches: 7. The CDR3 spans 13 residues. The CDR3 DNA is TGCAGCGCCCGGACAGGGATTGCCTACGAGCAGTACTTC. Translated: CSARTGIAYEQYF.

There are many counts of this clonotype. The V and J genes are TRBV7-9 and TRBJ1-1; D unresolved. The CDR3 totals 14 residues. Germline lookup yields CDR1 SEHNR and CDR2 FQNEAQ (reference sequence). Between the trimmed V and J ends, which lost 5 bases and 0 bases, there was a span of 10 bases. CDR3 DNA sequence: TGTGCCAGCAGCCGCAACGGAATGAACACTGAAGCTTTCTTT. Its translation: CASSRNGMNTEAFF.

This clonotype was seen ten or more times. This chain uses TRBV6-1 with TRBJ2-3, with 8 bases fitting TRBD2. Trimming took 5 bases from V and 8 from J; bases not matched to a gene: 12. This CDR3 has 15 residues. From germline, CDR1 is MNHNS and CDR2 SASEGT. CDR3 nucleotides: TGTGCCAGCAGTCACCTAGCGACGAGCGGGGGTACGCAGTATTTT. As protein: CASSHLATSGGTQYF.

This clonotype has a count of ten or more. This sequence joins TRBV9 and TRBJ2-7, with 7 bases that match TRBD1. With 0 bases clipped from V and 3 bases from J, the junction kept 6 bases outside the gene matches. The germline V gene has CDR1 SGDLS and CDR2 YYNGEE. CDR3 length: 15 residues. DNA of the CDR3: TGTGCCAGCAGCGTAGCTGGACAGGACCACTACGAGCAGTACTTC. Amino acid sequence: CASSVAGQDHYEQYF. The full variable domain, completed using reference TRBV9 and TRBJ2-7, is DSGVTQTPKHLITATGQRVTLRCSPRSGDLSVYWYQQSLDQGLQFLIQYYNGEERAKGNILERFSAQQFPDLHSELNLSSLELGDSALYFCASSVAGQDHYEQYFGPGTRLTVT.

This clonotype was detected many times. The rearrangement joins TRBV2 to TRBJ1-2; D remains ambiguous. V lost 2 bases and J lost 3, with 13 bases in between. Looked up from germline, CDR1 is SNHLY and CDR2 is FYNNEI. The CDR3 spans 15 residues. This CDR3 is CASSERSSGHYGYTF. The CDR3 nucleotides read TGTGCCAGCAGTGAAAGGTCGTCGGGTCACTATGGCTACACCTTC.

CDR3 DNA sequence: TGTGCCACCAGCCAGGACGTTTACAATGAGCAGTTCTTC. It codes for CATSQDVYNEQFF. The rearrangement uses TRBV15 and TRBJ2-1; no reliable D call. CDR1 is LNHNV, CDR2 YYDKDF, per germline (reference sequence). V lost 5 bases to trimming and J lost 4 bases, with 9 bases between them. There are 13 residues in the CDR3.

CDR3 protein: CASSFLAGAGYEQYF. CDR3 nucleotide sequence: TGTGCCAGCAGCTTCCTAGCGGGAGCTGGGTACGAGCAGTACTTC. The chain links TRBV7-9 to TRBJ2-7, with 10 bases matching TRBD2. CDR3 length equals 15 residues. The V gene's germline CDR1 is SEHNR and CDR2 FQNEAQ (reference sequence). The J segment lost 4 bases and the V segment lost 3 bases, leaving 6 bases of the junction unmatched.

V usage is TRBV11-3 and J usage is TRBJ1-1; a possible D gene is TRBD1 (5 bases). The CDR3 totals 16 residues. Germline loops: CDR1 SGHNT, CDR2 YENEEA. V shed 6 bases and J shed 1 base, with 18 bases lying between them. The CDR3 DNA reads as TGTGCCAGCAGGTTTCCTATGGGGACCGAGAACACTGAAGCTTTCTTT. Translating gives CASRFPMGTENTEAFF.

This clonotype was detected only a few times. The chain carries TRBV29-1 and TRBJ2-2; D remains ambiguous. The CDR3 totals 13 residues. CDR1 is SQVTM and CDR2 is ANQGSEA in the germline V gene. Trimming stripped 4 bases from V and 0 bases from J, with 6 bases between. CDR3 region: CSVATPNTGELFF. The CDR3 DNA reads as TGCAGCGTTGCAACACCGAACACCGGGGAGCTGTTTTTT.

This clonotype was recorded at least ten times. The J gene is TRBJ2-3, the V gene TRBV2; no clear D gene. The CDR3 spans 16 residues. Germline CDR1 reads SNHLY; CDR2 reads FYNNEI. Trimming pared 2 bases from V and 3 bases from J, leaving 15 bases between. CDR3 DNA: TGTGCCAGCAGTGAAAGTTTGGCAGACCAGACAGATACGCAGTATTTT. It translates to CASSESLADQTDTQYF. Drawing the rest from reference TRBV2 and TRBJ2-3, the complete variable domain is EPEVTQTPSHQVTQMGQEVILRCVPISNHLYFYWYRQILGQKVEFLVSFYNNEISEKSEIFDDQFSVERPDGSNFTLKIRSTKLEDSAMYFCASSESLADQTDTQYFGPGTRLTVL.

This clonotype was detected ten times or more. V usage is TRBV6-2 or TRBV6-3 and J usage is TRBJ2-3; a possible D gene is TRBD1 (6 bases). V shed 2 bases and J shed 0 bases, with 15 bases lying between them. The CDR3 is made up of 17 amino acids. Germline CDR1 is MNHEY and CDR2 is SVGEGT. CDR3 nucleotide sequence: TGTGCCAGCAGTTACGCGCCGGGACAACCGAGCACAGATACGCAGTATTTT. Translated, it gives CASSYAPGQPSTDTQYF.

This clonotype was observed at least ten times. The rearrangement uses TRBV28 and TRBJ2-7; 11 bases fit TRBD1. The germline V gene has CDR1 MDHEN and CDR2 SYDVKM. The V segment lost 6 bases and the J segment 2 bases; nucleotides outside the gene matches: 9. The CDR3 spans 16 residues. The CDR3 sequence: CASRGGRDRGAYEQYF. CDR3 nucleotides: TGTGCCAGCAGGGGGGGGAGGGACAGGGGGGCCTACGAGCAGTACTTC.

This chain joins TRBV4-1 and TRBJ1-2; 7 positions agree with TRBD1. Germline V lookup: CDR1 MGHRA, CDR2 YSYEKL. V lost 4 bases and J lost 4; bases outside the gene matches: 6. The CDR3 is 14 residues long. The chain's CDR3 is CASSRAWDSYGYTF. CDR3 coding DNA: TGCGCCAGCAGCCGAGCATGGGACAGCTATGGCTACACCTTC.

This clonotype was counted at least ten times. The V gene is TRBV9, the J gene TRBJ2-1; D is perhaps TRBD1 or TRBD2 (5 bases each). V shed 0 bases and J shed 2 bases, with 12 bases lying between them. The length of the CDR3 is 16 residues. Germline CDR1 and CDR2: SGDLS and YYNGEE. CDR3 nucleotides: TGTGCCAGCAGCGTAGCCCGGGACCGGGCCTACAATGAGCAGTTCTTC. Translated, it gives CASSVARDRAYNEQFF.

There are many counts of this clonotype. The V gene is TRBV6-1, the J gene TRBJ2-5; no clear D. The CDR3 contains 14 residues. Trimming pared 5 bases from V and 5 bases from J, leaving 15 bases between. Germline CDR1 reads MNHNS; CDR2 reads SASEGT. CDR3 bases: TGTGCCAGCAGTTACGAGTCAAGGGATGAGACCCAGTACTTC. Its protein product is CASSYESRDETQYF.

This clonotype was recorded a few times. The J gene is TRBJ1-6, the V gene TRBV6-2 or TRBV6-3; TRBD1 might be the D (6 bases). Trimming removed 2 bases at V and 8 bases at J, with 10 bases between. The CDR3 is 14 residues long. Germline CDR1 and CDR2: MNHEY and SVGEGT. The CDR3 protein is CASSYRGVHSPLHF. DNA of the CDR3: TGTGCCAGCAGTTACAGGGGGGTACATTCACCCCTCCACTTT.

The table lists this clonotype with many counts. The chain combines TRBV4-1 with TRBJ2-1, with TRBD2 as a possible D gene (5 bases). Germline V lookup: CDR1 MGHRA, CDR2 YSYEKL. The CDR3 runs 13 residues. The V and J ends lost 8 bases and 7 bases respectively, with 15 bases between them. The CDR3 coding sequence is TGCGCCAGCCGGGCTGGAGGCAGGAATGAGCAGTTCTTC. It translates to CASRAGGRNEQFF.

In this sample, this clonotype turned up a few times. The V gene is TRBV5-1, the J gene TRBJ1-2, with unresolved D. Per germline, CDR1 SGHRS and CDR2 YFSETQ. Trimming took off 4 bases at V and 4 bases at J, with 11 bases between the two ends. This CDR3 region has 13 residues. CDR3 nucleotides: TGCGCCAGCAGCGACTCAGGCGGCTATGGCTACACCTTC. Translation: CASSDSGGYGYTF.

This clonotype was counted many times. The chain joins TRBV19 to TRBJ1-5; 9 bases align to TRBD1. The CDR3 is 16 amino acids. CDR1 is LNHDA, CDR2 SQIVND, per germline (reference sequence). Losses at the gene ends were 9 bases for V and 4 bases for J; bases not matched to a gene: 13. DNA of the CDR3: TGTGCCAGCACACTGAGACTGGACAGGGGAAATCAGCCCCAGCATTTT. Translating gives CASTLRLDRGNQPQHF.

J is TRBJ2-7 and V is TRBV6-5, with TRBD1 matching 10 bases. Trimming cost V 4 bases and J 6 bases; bases outside gene matches: 6. CDR1 is MNHEY and CDR2 is SVGAGI in the germline V gene. CDR3 length equals 14 residues. Here the CDR3 reads CASSFAGTGVEQYF. As DNA, the CDR3 is TGTGCCAGCAGTTTCGCCGGGACAGGGGTCGAGCAGTACTTC.

This clonotype was detected many times. The chain has TRBV7-9 and TRBJ2-1; weak D call: TRBD1 (7 bases). The CDR3 is 12 residues long. CDR1 SEHNR and CDR2 FQNEAQ come from the germline V gene (reference sequence). V lost 5 bases and J 8 bases, leaving 10 bases between the germline ends. DNA of the CDR3: TGTGCCAGCAGCCCAGGGGGGCATGAGCAGTTCTTC. Amino acid sequence: CASSPGGHEQFF.

This clonotype was seen repeatedly, ten times or more. J is TRBJ2-5 and V is TRBV27; tentative D call: TRBD1 (6 bases). Germline V gene data show CDR1 as MNHEY and CDR2 as SMNVEV (reference sequence). The CDR3 has 13 amino acids. V was clipped by 3 bases and J by 3 bases, with 8 bases between them. The DNA for the CDR3 is TGTGCCAGCAGTTTCCGGACAGAAGAGACCCAGTACTTC. This codes for CASSFRTEETQYF.

The sample holds many counts of this clonotype. The chain joins TRBV18 to TRBJ2-7; D is undetermined. Germline V gene lookup returns CDR1 KGHSH and CDR2 LQKENI. The CDR3 is made up of 13 amino acids. Trimming took 2 bases from V and 6 from J, leaving 11 bases between them. In DNA form, the CDR3 reads TGTGCCAGCTCACCAGGGATTCCTCCCGAGCAGTACTTC. Translating gives CASSPGIPPEQYF.

The table lists this clonotype with a few counts. The CDR3: CASSSLFTGGTYEQYF. DNA of the CDR3: TGTGCCAGCAGCTCGCTCTTCACGGGAGGGACCTACGAGCAGTACTTC. J is TRBJ2-7 and V is TRBV7-2, with 8 bases fitting TRBD2. The germline gives CDR1 SGHTA, CDR2 FQGNSA. Trimming cost V 4 bases and J 2 bases; bases outside gene matches: 10. The CDR3 covers 16 residues.

This clonotype was seen at least ten times. The gene calls are TRBV2 and TRBJ1-2, with D uncertain. In germline, CDR1 is SNHLY, CDR2 FYNNEI. With 9 bases removed from V and 4 bases from J, the gap between germline ends came to 6 bases. The CDR3 is 10 residues long. CDR3: CARRIYGYTF. For the CDR3, the DNA is TGTGCCAGACGGATCTATGGCTACACCTTC.

This clonotype occurred many times. The V and J genes are TRBV28 and TRBJ2-1; D is perhaps TRBD1 or TRBD2 (5 bases each). The germline V gene has CDR1 MDHEN and CDR2 SYDVKM. V dropped 7 bases and J dropped 9 bases, with 19 bases sitting between them. This CDR3 is 14 amino acids long. CDR3 DNA sequence: TGTGCCAGCACCCTGGGGACCCAAGACGGTGAGCAGTTCTTC. Encoded protein: CASTLGTQDGEQFF.

This clonotype was observed a few times. The genes are TRBV6-1 and TRBJ2-1; possible D gene TRBD2, 5 bases. CDR1 and CDR2 (germline): MNHNS, SASEGT. V lost 5 bases and J 1 base, leaving 15 bases between the germline ends. The CDR3 totals 16 residues. The CDR3 sequence: CASSTPRAGSYNEQFF. The CDR3 DNA reads TGTGCCAGCAGTACTCCAAGGGCGGGTTCCTACAATGAGCAGTTCTTC.

The V call is TRBV3-1, the J call TRBJ2-2, with 9 bases identical to TRBD2. Germline CDR1 LGHDT, CDR2 YNNKEL (reference sequence). With 0 bases clipped from V and 4 bases from J, the junction kept 3 bases outside the gene matches. The CDR3 is 16 amino acids. CDR3 nucleotide sequence: TGTGCCAGCAGCCAAGAAGCGGGGGGTCTCACCGGGGAGCTGTTTTTT. Its protein product is CASSQEAGGLTGELFF.

This clonotype occurred a few times. The V gene is TRBV7-2, the J gene TRBJ2-2; 11 bases align to TRBD2. Germline trimming cut 0 bases from V and 6 bases from J; bases unmatched to any gene: 3. Per germline, CDR1 SGHTA and CDR2 FQGNSA. This CDR3 contains 16 residues. DNA of the CDR3: TGTGCCAGCAGCTTAGCGGGACTAGCGGTTTCCGGGGAGCTGTTTTTT. It translates to CASSLAGLAVSGELFF.

The V gene is TRBV25-1, the J gene TRBJ1-4, with 8 bases identical to TRBD1. CDR3 length equals 13 residues. CDR1 is MGHDK, CDR2 SYGVNS, per germline. V dropped 7 bases and J dropped 11; count of bases not matched to a gene: 9. The CDR3 DNA sequence: TGTGCCAGCAAACAGGGGGTGTACGATAAACTGTTTTTT. Translation: CASKQGVYDKLFF.

CDR3 bases: TGTGCCAGCAGCTACCCATTCTCGAGGGGTGAACTGTTTTTT. This gives the protein CASSYPFSRGELFF. This chain connects TRBV5-8 to TRBJ1-4; tentatively, D is TRBD1 (5 bases). This CDR3 comprises 14 residues. The germline CDR1 and CDR2 sequences are SGHTS and YDEGEE. The V end was cut by 3 bases, the J end by 12 bases, with 18 bases between. The full variable domain, with the rest looked up from reference TRBV5-8 and TRBJ1-4, is EAGVTQSPTHLIKTRGQQATLRCSPISGHTSVYWYQQALGLGLQFLLWYDEGEERNRGNFPPRFSGRQFPNYSSELNVNALELEDSALYLCASSYPFSRGELFFGSGTQLSVL.